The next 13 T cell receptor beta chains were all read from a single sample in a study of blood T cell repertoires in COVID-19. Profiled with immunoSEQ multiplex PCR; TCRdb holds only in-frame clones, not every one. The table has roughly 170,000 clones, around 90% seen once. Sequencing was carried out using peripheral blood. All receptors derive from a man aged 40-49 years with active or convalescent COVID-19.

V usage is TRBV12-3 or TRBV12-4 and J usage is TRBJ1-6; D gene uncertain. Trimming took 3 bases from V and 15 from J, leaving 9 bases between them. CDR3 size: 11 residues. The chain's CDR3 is CASSFRDDLHF. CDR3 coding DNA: TGTGCCAGCAGTTTCCGGGATGACCTCCACTTT.

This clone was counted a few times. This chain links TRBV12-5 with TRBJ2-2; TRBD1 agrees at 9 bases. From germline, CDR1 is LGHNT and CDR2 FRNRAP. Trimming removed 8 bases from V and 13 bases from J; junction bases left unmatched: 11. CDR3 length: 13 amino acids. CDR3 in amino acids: CASRGMGQGWLFF. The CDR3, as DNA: TGTGCTAGTCGGGGGATGGGACAGGGATGGCTGTTTTTT.

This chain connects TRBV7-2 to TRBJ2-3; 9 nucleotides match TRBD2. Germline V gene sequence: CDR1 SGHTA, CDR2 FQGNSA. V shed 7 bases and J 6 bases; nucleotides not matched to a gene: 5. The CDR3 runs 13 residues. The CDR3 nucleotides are TGTGCCAGCATGCGGGGGGGCGGGGATACGCAGTATTTT. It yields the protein CASMRGGGDTQYF.

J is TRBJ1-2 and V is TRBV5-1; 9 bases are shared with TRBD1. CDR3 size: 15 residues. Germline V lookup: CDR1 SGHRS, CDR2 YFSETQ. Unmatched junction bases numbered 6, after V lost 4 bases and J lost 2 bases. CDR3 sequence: CASSRDRGINYGYTF. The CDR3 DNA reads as TGCGCCAGCAGCCGAGACAGGGGGATCAACTATGGCTACACCTTC.

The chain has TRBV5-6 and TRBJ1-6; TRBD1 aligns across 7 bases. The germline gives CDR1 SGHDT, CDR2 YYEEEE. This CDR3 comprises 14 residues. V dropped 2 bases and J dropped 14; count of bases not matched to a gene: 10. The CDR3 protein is CASSFLAPGGSLHF. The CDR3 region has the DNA TGTGCCAGCAGCTTTTTGGCTCCAGGGGGATCCCTCCACTTT.

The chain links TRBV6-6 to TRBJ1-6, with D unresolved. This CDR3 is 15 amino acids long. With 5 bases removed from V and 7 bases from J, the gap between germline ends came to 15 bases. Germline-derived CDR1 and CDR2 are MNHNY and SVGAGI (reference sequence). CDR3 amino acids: CASSTPGIGNSPLHF. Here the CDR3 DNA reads TGTGCCAGCAGTACCCCCGGGATAGGAAATTCACCCCTCCACTTT.

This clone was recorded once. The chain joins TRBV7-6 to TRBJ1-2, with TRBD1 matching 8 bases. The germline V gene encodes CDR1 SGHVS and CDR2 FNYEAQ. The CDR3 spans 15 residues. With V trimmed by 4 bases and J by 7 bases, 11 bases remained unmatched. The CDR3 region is CASSSGTGPNGGYTF. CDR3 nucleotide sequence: TGTGCCAGCAGCTCCGGGACAGGACCCAATGGTGGCTACACCTTC. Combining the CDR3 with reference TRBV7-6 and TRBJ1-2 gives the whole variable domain GAGVSQSPRYKVTKRGQDVALRCDPISGHVSLYWYRQALGQGPEFLTYFNYEAQQDKSGLPNDRFSAERPEGSISTLTIQRTEQRDSAMYRCASSSGTGPNGGYTFGSGTRLTVV.

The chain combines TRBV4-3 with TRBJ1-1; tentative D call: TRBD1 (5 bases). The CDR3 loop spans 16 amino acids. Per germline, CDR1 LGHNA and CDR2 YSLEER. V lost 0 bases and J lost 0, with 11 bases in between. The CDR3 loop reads CASSQDLGRVNTEAFF. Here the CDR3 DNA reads TGCGCCAGCAGCCAAGATCTTGGCAGGGTGAACACTGAAGCTTTCTTT.

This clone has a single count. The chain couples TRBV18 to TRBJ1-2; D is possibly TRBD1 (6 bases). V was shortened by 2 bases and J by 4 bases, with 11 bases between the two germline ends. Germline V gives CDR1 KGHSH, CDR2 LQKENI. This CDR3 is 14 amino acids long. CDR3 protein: CASSPNRDFYGYTF. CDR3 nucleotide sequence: TGTGCCAGCTCACCAAACAGGGATTTCTATGGCTACACCTTC.

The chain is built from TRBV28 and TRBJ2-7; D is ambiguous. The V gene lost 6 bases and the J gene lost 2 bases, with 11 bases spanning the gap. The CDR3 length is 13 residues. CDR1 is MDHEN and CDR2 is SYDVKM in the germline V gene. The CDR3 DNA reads TGTGCCAGCAGGCTGTCAGGTACCTACGAGCAGTACTTC. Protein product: CASRLSGTYEQYF.

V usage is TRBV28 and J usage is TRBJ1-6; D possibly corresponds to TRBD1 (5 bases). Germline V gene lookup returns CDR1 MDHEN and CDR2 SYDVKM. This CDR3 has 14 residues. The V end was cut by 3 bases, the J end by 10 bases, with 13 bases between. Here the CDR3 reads CASSFYGGGSPLHF. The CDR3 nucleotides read TGTGCCAGCAGTTTCTATGGCGGGGGATCACCCCTCCACTTT. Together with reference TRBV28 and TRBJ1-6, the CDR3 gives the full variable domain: DVKVTQSSRYLVKRTGEKVFLECVQDMDHENMFWYRQDPGLGLRLIYFSYDVKMKEKGDIPEGYSVSREKKERFSLILESASTNQTSMYLCASSFYGGGSPLHFGNGTRLTVT.

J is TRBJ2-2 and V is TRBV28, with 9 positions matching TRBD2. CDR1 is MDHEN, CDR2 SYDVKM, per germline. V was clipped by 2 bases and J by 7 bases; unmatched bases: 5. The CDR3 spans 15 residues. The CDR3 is CASSLLAGSGGELFF. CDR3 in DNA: TGTGCCAGCAGTTTACTAGCGGGGTCGGGCGGGGAGCTGTTTTTT. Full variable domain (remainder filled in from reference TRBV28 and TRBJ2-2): DVKVTQSSRYLVKRTGEKVFLECVQDMDHENMFWYRQDPGLGLRLIYFSYDVKMKEKGDIPEGYSVSREKKERFSLILESASTNQTSMYLCASSLLAGSGGELFFGEGSRLTVL.

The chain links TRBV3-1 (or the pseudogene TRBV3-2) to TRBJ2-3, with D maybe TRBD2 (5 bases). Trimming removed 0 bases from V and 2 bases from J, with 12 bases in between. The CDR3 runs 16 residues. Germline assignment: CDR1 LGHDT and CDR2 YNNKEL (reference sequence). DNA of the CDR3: TGTGCCAGCAGCCAAGAAAGTCTAGCAGACACAGATACGCAGTATTTT. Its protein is CASSQESLADTDTQYF.